The 4 T cell receptor beta chains below were found in one sample sequenced in a study of T-cell memory formation after mild COVID-19. TCRdb itself ran the 5' RACE reads through MiXCR, one entry per CDR3 protein. Here the sample spans about 260,000 distinct CDR3 sequences, under 8.5% being singletons. Source material: PBMCs or a T cell subset sorted from them (not recorded which). The receptor source for this set is a man younger than 30 who had mild COVID-19 (a few samples of this study predate the infection). Cell type and time point are not known.

Details on this clonotype: A much larger clonotype is one base distant, so this may be a read error. Here the CDR3 omits its conserved ending phenylalanine or tryptophan, so a read error is the likely source. The CDR3 sequence is CASSLERQETQYL. The CDR3 coding sequence is TGTGCCAGCAGCTTGGAACGTCAAGAGACCCAGTACTTA. V gene TRBV11-2 combines with J gene TRBJ2-5; D not resolved. The V end lost 3 bases, the J end lost 2 bases, and 7 bases lay between the germline ends. This CDR3 has 13 amino acids. Germline V gene data show CDR1 as SGHAT and CDR2 as FQNNGV.

V is TRBV12-3 or TRBV12-4 and J is TRBJ1-5, with a possible D match to TRBD1 (5 bases). V was shortened by 3 bases and J by 4 bases, with 13 bases between the two germline ends. The CDR3 length is 15 residues. CDR3 amino acids: CASSFGVGGNQPQHF. The CDR3 bases are TGTGCCAGCAGTTTCGGGGTTGGGGGAAATCAGCCCCAGCATTTT.

The chain combines TRBV18 with TRBJ1-1, with a possible D match to TRBD1 (5 bases). The CDR3 totals 13 residues. Trimming left V 3 bases short and J 8 bases short, with 13 bases between. CDR1 is KGHSH, CDR2 LQKENI, per germline. CDR3 sequence: CASSPQRDREAFF. CDR3 in DNA: TGTGCCAGCTCACCTCAGAGGGACCGAGAAGCTTTCTTT.

There are a few counts of this clonotype. V is TRBV6-2 or TRBV6-3 and J is TRBJ2-1; TRBD1 might be the D (5 bases). The CDR3 runs 14 residues. V lost 2 bases and J lost 8, with 13 bases in between. The V gene's germline CDR1 is MNHEY and CDR2 SVGEGT. The CDR3 loop is CASSYTGQEHEQFF. The CDR3 region has the DNA TGTGCCAGCAGTTACACTGGACAAGAACATGAGCAGTTCTTC.